This TCR beta chain was recorded in a study of cytomegalovirus exposure and HLA in healthy donors. Overall study context: Counted in an early data release were 85 million or so unique TCRs from HLA-typed donors.

This clone was seen a single time. This CDR3 is built from 15 residues. The germline V gene has CDR1 MNHEY and CDR2 SMNVEV (reference sequence). Trimming removed 2 bases from V and 5 bases from J; junction bases left unmatched: 8. It was with 60 Vbeta and 13 Jbeta primers that the PCR ran. Clones were read by immunoSEQ multiplex PCR, and TCRdb kept only the in-frame ones, dropping some. Found here are about 190,000 clones, about four fifths of them singletons; the top ten hold 3.4%. The TCR originated in a man aged 35 to 55 in good health and CMV-seropositive. The J gene is TRBJ2-5, the V gene TRBV27; 7 nucleotides align to TRBD1. Material: PBMCs. In nucleotides, the CDR3 is TGTGCCAGCAGTTTAACTAAGACAGGGTCTGAGACCCAGTACTTC. Protein: CASSLTKTGSETQYF.